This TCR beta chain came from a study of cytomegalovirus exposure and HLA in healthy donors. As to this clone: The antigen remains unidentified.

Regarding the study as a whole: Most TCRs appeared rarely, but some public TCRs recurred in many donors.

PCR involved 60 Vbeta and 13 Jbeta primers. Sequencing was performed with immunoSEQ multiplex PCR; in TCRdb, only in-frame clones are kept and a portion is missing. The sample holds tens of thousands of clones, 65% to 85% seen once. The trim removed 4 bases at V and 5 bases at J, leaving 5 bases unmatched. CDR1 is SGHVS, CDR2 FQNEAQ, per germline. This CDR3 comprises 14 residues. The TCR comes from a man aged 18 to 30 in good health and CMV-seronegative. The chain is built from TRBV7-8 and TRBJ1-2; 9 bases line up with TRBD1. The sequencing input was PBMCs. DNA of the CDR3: TGTGCCAGCAGCTCGGACAGGGGTACATATGGCTACACCTTC. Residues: CASSSDRGTYGYTF.